This T cell receptor (beta chain) was recovered during a study of blood T cell repertoires in COVID-19. About the research overall: The analysed material was cDNA or gDNA that came from T cells, B-cell-depleted T cells, or PBMCs.

Assay: immunoSEQ multiplex PCR; the TCRdb copy retains only in-frame clones and omits some. This table has about 87,000 clones, around four fifths appearing once. There are 12 residues in the CDR3. V lost 0 bases, J lost 9 bases, and 2 bases stayed unmatched. Germline CDR1 is SGHDT and CDR2 is YYEEEE. The origin of this receptor is a woman aged 60-75 years with acute or convalescent COVID-19. The chain has TRBV5-6 and TRBJ1-1, with 7 positions matching TRBD1. The sequenced sample was peripheral blood. In DNA form, the CDR3 reads TGTGCCAGCAGCTTGGGGACAGGCCAAGCTTTCTTT. Residues: CASSLGTGQAFF. Full variable domain (remainder filled in from reference TRBV5-6 and TRBJ1-1): DAGVTQSPTHLIKTRGQQVTLRCSPKSGHDTVSWYQQALGQGPQFIFQYYEEEERQRGNFPDRFSGHQFPNYSSELNVNALLLGDSALYLCASSLGTGQAFFGQGTRLTVV.